This T cell receptor (beta chain) is from a study of beta chain features in type 1 diabetes. Study-wide findings and caveats: Shorter templates might be favored by PCR, equally in patients and controls. Type 1 diabetes patients showed a moderate but significant shortening of TCRB CDR3s in all four CD4+ subsets. The question of HLA type influencing TCRB rearrangement was one that remained unresolved here.

This clone was observed a few times. Its target is unknown. The CDR3 totals 14 residues. V lost 6 bases to trimming and J lost 4 bases, with 16 bases between them. Germline loops: CDR1 GTSNPN, CDR2 SVGIG (reference sequence). TCRB transcripts that were expressed got sequenced, as all of the isolated RNA had been reverse transcribed. TCRdb's table, derived via immunoSEQ multiplex PCR, lists solely in-frame clones and lacks some. The sample lists approximately 250,000 clones, less than 30% occurring once. The material sequenced was naive CD4+ T cells from blood. V is TRBV30 and J is TRBJ1-5, with D perhaps matching TRBD1 (6 bases). This receptor was identified in a woman aged 25 to 39 with type 1 diabetes. As DNA, the CDR3 is TGTGCCTGCCTTTTACAGGGCTCTAATCAGCCCCAGCATTTT. It specifies CACLLQGSNQPQHF.